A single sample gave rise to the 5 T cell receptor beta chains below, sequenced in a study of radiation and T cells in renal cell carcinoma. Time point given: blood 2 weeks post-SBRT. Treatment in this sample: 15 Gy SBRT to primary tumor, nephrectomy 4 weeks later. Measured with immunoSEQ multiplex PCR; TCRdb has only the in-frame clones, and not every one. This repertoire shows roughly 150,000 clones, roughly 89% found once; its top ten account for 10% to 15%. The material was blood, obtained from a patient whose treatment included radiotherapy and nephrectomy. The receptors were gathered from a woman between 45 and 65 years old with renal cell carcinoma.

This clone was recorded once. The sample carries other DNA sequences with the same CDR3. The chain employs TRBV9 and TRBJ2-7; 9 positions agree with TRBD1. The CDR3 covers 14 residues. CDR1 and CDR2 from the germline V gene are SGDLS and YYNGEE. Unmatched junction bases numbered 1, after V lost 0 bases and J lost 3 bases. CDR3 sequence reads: CASSVVDRGYEQYF. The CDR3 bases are TGTGCCAGCAGCGTAGTGGACAGGGGCTACGAGCAGTACTTC.

CDR3 loop: CASSERGGSTDTQYF. In DNA form, the CDR3 reads TGTGCCAGCAGTGAGCGGGGCGGAAGCACAGATACGCAGTATTTT. The chain uses TRBV6-1 and TRBJ2-3; a weak D match, TRBD2 (6 bases). V was cut by 3 bases and J by 0 bases, with 10 bases left in between. The CDR3 runs to 15 residues. Germline CDR1 and CDR2: MNHNS and SASEGT.

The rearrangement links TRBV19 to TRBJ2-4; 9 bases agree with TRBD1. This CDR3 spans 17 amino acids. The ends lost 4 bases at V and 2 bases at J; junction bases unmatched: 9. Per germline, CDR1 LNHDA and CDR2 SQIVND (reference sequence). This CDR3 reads CASSSPPGQGTKNIQYF. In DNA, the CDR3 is TGTGCCAGTAGTAGTCCTCCGGGACAGGGAACCAAAAACATTCAGTACTTC.

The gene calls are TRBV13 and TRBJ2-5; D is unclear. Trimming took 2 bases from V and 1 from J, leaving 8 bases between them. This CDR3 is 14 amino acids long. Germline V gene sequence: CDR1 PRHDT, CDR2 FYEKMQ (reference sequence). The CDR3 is CASSLSESQETQYF. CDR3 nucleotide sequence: TGTGCCAGCAGCTTATCAGAAAGCCAAGAGACCCAGTACTTC.

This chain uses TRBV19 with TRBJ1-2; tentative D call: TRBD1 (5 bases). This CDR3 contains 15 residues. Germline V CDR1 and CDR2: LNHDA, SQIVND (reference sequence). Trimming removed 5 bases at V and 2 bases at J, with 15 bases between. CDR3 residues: CASSPGRDGNYGYTF. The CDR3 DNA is TGTGCCAGTAGTCCAGGGAGGGACGGAAACTATGGCTACACCTTC.